This note documents a single T cell receptor (beta chain) sequence. Ten or more counts support this clonotype. No cognate antigen has been identified for it. Base qualities are missing; no much larger clone stands one base away. V and J lose 1 base and 6 bases, and a span of 12 bases separates them. From the cysteine up to the phenylalanine, the CDR3 has a length of 14 residues. Only the CDR3 DNA is retained, 42 bases long and in frame from the first base. Looking up the germline V gene yields CDR1 SGHTA and CDR2 FQGNSA. Stable Graves' hyperthyroidism was defined as no progression to ophthalmopathy during 18 months of follow-up. The hyperthyroidism patients were between 18 and 65 years old and newly diagnosed, with a disease duration of less than 2 months. Patients with uncontrolled infections, other autoimmune diseases, pregnancy or lactation were excluded. Diagnoses were established on the basis of clinical symptoms, serum thyroxine and TRAb, thyroid ultrasound, and orbital computed tomography. PBMCs were separated from 10 ml of fresh peripheral blood using Ficoll-Paque density gradient centrifugation. Total RNA was extracted with Trizol reagent, and quality was checked on an Agilent 2100 Bioanalyzer.

These data originate in a study of T cells in Graves' hyperthyroidism and ophthalmopathy (dated by TCRdb to between 2017 and 2020). Background on the whole study: Peripheral blood samples were taken at the time of initial diagnosis, prior to any treatment. Whether ophthalmopathy could be predicted prospectively was tested in an independent validation cohort made up of under 20 hyperthyroidism patients plus 17 patients who later progressed to ophthalmopathy. TCR Vbeta CDR3 sequencing of roughly 140 peripheral blood samples (43 ophthalmopathy, 75 to 85 hyperthyroidism and roughly 17 progressor patients) is reported in the paper. To identify distinguishing TCR V-J signatures, a discovery cohort of 100 or so patients was used, comprising fewer than 45 with Graves' ophthalmopathy and some 60 with stable Graves' hyperthyroidism. The study also compared thyroid tissue and blood T-cell repertoires from 6 or 7 Graves' hyperthyroidism patients. After sampling, hyperthyroidism patients received methimazole starting at 30 mg daily, and ophthalmopathy patients received high-dose intravenous methylprednisolone. The 80 to 100 discovery patients were randomly divided into training and test sets at a 7:3 ratio. The study at large found these results: No statistical method was used to set the sample size in advance, and investigators knew the group allocation. In validation, the model predicted progression to ophthalmopathy a median of approximately 6.3 months before onset, with about 67% sensitivity and just under 75% specificity. Ophthalmopathy was separated from stable hyperthyroidism by a 13 V-J signature model, with approximately 89% sensitivity and about 81% specificity obtained in cross-validation and 80%/75% obtained in testing. Most expanded thyroid clonotypes (frequency above 0.001) were also found in blood, which suggests that blood repertoires may mirror thyroid immune responses.

The TCR beta CDR3 regions were amplified from RNA transcripts. The TCR CDR3 was subjected to a first round of RT-PCR using the HTBI primer set and the Qiagen OneStep RT-PCR kit. Libraries were constructed in a second round of multiplex PCR, after which size selection and purification were performed. Paired-end sequencing of the libraries was performed with 100 bp reads on an Illumina HiSeq2000. For the original study's pipeline: Raw data were processed with SOAPnuke, discarding reads with adapters, uncalled bases, mean Phred below 15, or no exact constant-primer or identifier match. High-quality paired reads were merged with COPE v1.2.5, and unique nucleotide sequences were defined as clonotypes. MiTCR v1.1 was used to align clonotypes to the IMGT TRBV, TRBD and TRBJ reference segments. Analysis was restricted to V-J combinations with a frequency above 0.0001, which covered 99.2% of repertoires. The TCS score was defined as F50 (clonal expansion) divided by E x V (chaos), with BLOSUM62-based TCRdist calculated between CDR3 peptides within each V-J. Welch's t-statistics and random forest reduced 500 to 650 V-J features to roughly 13, which were used in a naive Bayes classifier (R e1071). The public reads were reanalyzed by TCRdb: fastp trimming at Q25, MiXCR alignment, in-frame beta chains only. Each record represents a unique CDR3 protein, reported with the most common genes and DNA among its rows. The V and J calls were not made by the authors but by TCRdb's processing. The table for this sample lists approximately 200,000 distinct CDR3 sequences; 15% to 20% of them were counted only once. Clones ranked in the top ten supply roughly 44% of the sample.

This clonotype was obtained from a man aged 40-49 years with Graves' hyperthyroidism. The specimen was blood. The chain couples TRBV7-2 to TRBJ1-1, with no reliable assignment of the D segment. For the CDR3, the sequence is CASSLVGWQAEAFF. In nucleotides, the sequence is TGTGCCAGCAGCTTAGTGGGTTGGCAAGCTGAAGCTTTCTTT.